A selection of T cell receptor beta chains follows, all from one sample in a study of CD8+ T cells in alopecia areata. Measured with immunoSEQ multiplex PCR; TCRdb has only the in-frame clones, and not every one. This sample has 110,000 to 150,000 clones, with about 51% found just once. This material consisted of CD4+ T cells sorted from blood, taken at week 0. These receptors were taken from a human donor with alopecia areata. The CDR3 runs from the conserved cysteine through the conserved F or W. Fields, in order: V gene, J gene, clone size, D gene, CDR3 protein, CDR3 DNA. A D gene is named only where the DNA matches it firmly. Expanded clones are given a class, and other clones once, few, many or no size at all.

v_call: TRBV11-3; j_call: TRBJ2-5; clone_size: NA; d_call: NA; cdr3_aa: CASSLALTQETQYF; cdr3_nt: TGTGCCAGCAGCTTAGCCCTTACCCAAGAGACCCAGTACTTC
v_call: TRBV23-1; j_call: TRBJ2-1; clone_size: many; d_call: NA; cdr3_aa: CASSQGPEWGYNEQFF; cdr3_nt: TGCGCCAGCAGTCAGGGACCGGAATGGGGTTACAATGAGCAGTTCTTC
v_call: TRBV15; j_call: TRBJ2-7; clone_size: NA; d_call: NA; cdr3_aa: CATSRDKGPPPSYEQYF; cdr3_nt: TGTGCCACCAGCAGAGATAAAGGACCTCCTCCTTCCTACGAGCAGTACTTC
v_call: TRBV29-1; j_call: TRBJ2-1; clone_size: NA; d_call: NA; cdr3_aa: CSVLVAVSYNEQFF; cdr3_nt: TGCAGCGTTCTGGTAGCGGTTTCCTACAATGAGCAGTTCTTC
v_call: TRBV29-1; j_call: TRBJ2-5; clone_size: NA; d_call: TRBD2; cdr3_aa: CSVVQPGGTQYF; cdr3_nt: TGCAGCGTCGTCCAACCGGGAGGGACCCAGTACTTC
v_call: TRBV19; j_call: TRBJ2-3; clone_size: NA; d_call: TRBD2; cdr3_aa: CASSIARTSGGTDTQYF; cdr3_nt: TGTGCCAGTAGTATAGCGAGGACTAGCGGCGGCACAGATACGCAGTATTTT
v_call: TRBV30; j_call: TRBJ2-2; clone_size: NA; d_call: NA; cdr3_aa: CAWSRGTGELFF; cdr3_nt: TGTGCCTGGAGTCGAGGCACCGGGGAGCTGTTTTTT
v_call: TRBV19; j_call: TRBJ2-1; clone_size: NA; d_call: NA; cdr3_aa: CASSIARMAYNEQFF; cdr3_nt: TGTGCCAGTAGTATAGCCAGAATGGCCTACAATGAGCAGTTCTTC
v_call: TRBV5-5; j_call: TRBJ2-7; clone_size: NA; d_call: NA; cdr3_aa: CASSLDTQIREQYF; cdr3_nt: TGTGCCAGCAGCTTGGATACACAGATAAGGGAGCAGTACTTC
v_call: TRBV27; j_call: TRBJ2-7; clone_size: NA; d_call: NA; cdr3_aa: CASLESGLYEQYF; cdr3_nt: TGTGCCAGCCTCGAGAGCGGACTCTACGAGCAGTACTTC
v_call: TRBV27; j_call: TRBJ2-7; clone_size: NA; d_call: NA; cdr3_aa: CASSREQKTYEQYF; cdr3_nt: TGTGCCAGCTCCAGGGAACAGAAGACTTACGAGCAGTACTTC
v_call: TRBV30; j_call: TRBJ1-4; clone_size: NA; d_call: NA; cdr3_aa: CAWSAPGGPTNEKLFF; cdr3_nt: TGTGCCTGGAGTGCCCCCGGGGGACCAACTAATGAAAAACTGTTTTTT
v_call: TRBV29-1; j_call: TRBJ2-2; clone_size: NA; d_call: TRBD2; cdr3_aa: CSASGWNTGELFF; cdr3_nt: TGCAGTGCTAGCGGTTGGAACACCGGGGAGCTGTTTTTT
v_call: TRBV30; j_call: TRBJ2-1; clone_size: NA; d_call: NA; cdr3_aa: CASTRTLSYNEQFF; cdr3_nt: TGTGCCTCGACCCGGACTCTCTCCTACAATGAGCAGTTCTTC
v_call: TRBV7-9; j_call: TRBJ1-1; clone_size: few; d_call: NA; cdr3_aa: CASSLGLKVAEAFF; cdr3_nt: TGTGCCAGCAGCTTAGGGCTGAAGGTGGCTGAAGCTTTCTTT
v_call: TRBV29-1; j_call: TRBJ2-5; clone_size: NA; d_call: NA; cdr3_aa: CSVSPRPQETQYF; cdr3_nt: TGCAGCGTTTCCCCCCGCCCACAAGAGACCCAGTACTTC
v_call: TRBV5-6; j_call: TRBJ2-3; clone_size: NA; d_call: TRBD1; cdr3_aa: CASSEGGPGRDTQYF; cdr3_nt: TGTGCCAGCAGTGAAGGGGGCCCAGGGCGGGATACGCAGTATTTT
v_call: TRBV29-1; j_call: TRBJ2-3; clone_size: NA; d_call: NA; cdr3_aa: CSVAMGSYGTQYF; cdr3_nt: TGCAGCGTTGCAATGGGGAGCTACGGTACGCAGTATTTT
v_call: TRBV27; j_call: TRBJ1-5; clone_size: NA; d_call: NA; cdr3_aa: CASSSFGTGTNQPQHF; cdr3_nt: TGTGCCAGCAGCTCCTTCGGGACTGGGACCAATCAGCCCCAGCATTTT
v_call: TRBV27; j_call: TRBJ2-7; clone_size: NA; d_call: NA; cdr3_aa: CASSHSGDSYEQYF; cdr3_nt: TGTGCCAGCAGTCATAGCGGGGACAGCTACGAGCAGTACTTC
v_call: TRBV7-2; j_call: TRBJ1-5; clone_size: few; d_call: NA; cdr3_aa: CASSSQRNQPQHF; cdr3_nt: TGTGCCAGCAGCTCACAAAGAAATCAGCCCCAGCATTTT
v_call: TRBV29-1; j_call: TRBJ2-1; clone_size: few; d_call: NA; cdr3_aa: CSVEWWGGGNEQFF; cdr3_nt: TGCAGCGTTGAATGGTGGGGCGGCGGCAATGAGCAGTTCTTC
v_call: TRBV18; j_call: TRBJ2-5; clone_size: NA; d_call: NA; cdr3_aa: CASLNPAARGETQYF; cdr3_nt: TGTGCCAGCTTAAACCCGGCTGCGAGGGGTGAGACCCAGTACTTC
v_call: TRBV7-2; j_call: TRBJ1-2; clone_size: NA; d_call: TRBD1; cdr3_aa: CASSLDFEDRVYTF; cdr3_nt: TGTGCCAGCAGCTTAGACTTTGAAGACAGGGTTTACACCTTC